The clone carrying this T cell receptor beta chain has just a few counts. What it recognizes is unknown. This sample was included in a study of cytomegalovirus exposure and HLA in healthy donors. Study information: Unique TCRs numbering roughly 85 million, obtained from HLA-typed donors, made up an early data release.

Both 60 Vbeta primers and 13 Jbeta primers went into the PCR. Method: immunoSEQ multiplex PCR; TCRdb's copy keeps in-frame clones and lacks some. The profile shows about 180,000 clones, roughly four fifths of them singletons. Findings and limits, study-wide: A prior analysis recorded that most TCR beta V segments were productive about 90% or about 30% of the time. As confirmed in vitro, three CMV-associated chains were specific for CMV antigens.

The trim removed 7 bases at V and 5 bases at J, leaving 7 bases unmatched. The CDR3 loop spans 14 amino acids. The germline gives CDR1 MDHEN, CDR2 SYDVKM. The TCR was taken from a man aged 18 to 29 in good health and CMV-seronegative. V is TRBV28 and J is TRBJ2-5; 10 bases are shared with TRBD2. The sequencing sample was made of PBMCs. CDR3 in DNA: TGTGCCAGCATGCAAGCGGGGGGGCGGGAGACCCAGTACTTC. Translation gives CASMQAGGRETQYF. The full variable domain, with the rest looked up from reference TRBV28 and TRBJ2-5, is DVKVTQSSRYLVKRTGEKVFLECVQDMDHENMFWYRQDPGLGLRLIYFSYDVKMKEKGDIPEGYSVSREKKERFSLILESASTNQTSMYLCASMQAGGRETQYFGPGTRLLVL.